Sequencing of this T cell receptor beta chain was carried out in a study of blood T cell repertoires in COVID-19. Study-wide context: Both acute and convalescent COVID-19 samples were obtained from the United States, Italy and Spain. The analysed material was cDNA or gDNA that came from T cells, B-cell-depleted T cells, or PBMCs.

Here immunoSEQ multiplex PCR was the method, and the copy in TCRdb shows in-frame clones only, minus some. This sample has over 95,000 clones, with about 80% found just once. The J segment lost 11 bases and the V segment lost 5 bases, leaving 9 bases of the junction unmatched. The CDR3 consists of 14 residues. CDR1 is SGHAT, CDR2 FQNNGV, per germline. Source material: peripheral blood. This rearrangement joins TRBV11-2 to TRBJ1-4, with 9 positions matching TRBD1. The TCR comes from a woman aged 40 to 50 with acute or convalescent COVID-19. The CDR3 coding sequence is TGTGCCAGCAGCCCGGACAGGGGCCGGGAGAAACTGTTTTTT. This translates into CASSPDRGREKLFF.